The T cell receptor (beta chain) under discussion was sequenced for a study of cytomegalovirus exposure and HLA in healthy donors. Both 60 Vbeta primers and 13 Jbeta primers went into the PCR. Sequenced by immunoSEQ multiplex PCR; TCRdb stores in-frame clones only, minus some. The sample has roughly 200,000 clones, about two thirds seen once. The ends were cut back, 2 bases at V and 7 bases at J, with 6 bases in the middle. The CDR3 is 13 residues long. The germline V gene has CDR1 LNHNV and CDR2 YYDKDF (reference sequence). This chain connects TRBV15 to TRBJ1-6; tentative D call: TRBD1 (5 bases). This clonotype originated in a man aged 35 to 55 in good health and CMV-seropositive. Sequenced input: PBMCs. The CDR3 spells CATSRQGNSPLHF. The CDR3 DNA reads TGTGCCACCAGCAGACAGGGCAATTCACCCCTCCACTTT.